This entry lists 9 T cell receptor beta chains sequenced from one sample in a study of technical replicates of blood from several donors. Profiled with immunoSEQ multiplex PCR; TCRdb holds only in-frame clones, not every one. The sample consists of about 62,000 clones, about 90% of them appearing once. What was sequenced was PBMCs. These receptors all stem from a human donor in good health. Some clones in this sample may be carry-over from other donors' samples.

This chain uses TRBV21-1 with TRBJ2-7; TRBD2 was called by the table and not checked on the DNA. TRBV21-1 is an annotated pseudogene. The CDR3 consists of 15 residues. CDR3 DNA: TGTGCCAGCAGGGGAGGGGCGGGGGATCCCTACGAGCAGTACTTC. Protein product: CASRGGAGDPYEQYF.

This clone was seen only once. An end of the junction does not agree with germline; a read error may underlie this. This rearrangement joins TRBV7-3 to TRBJ2-1; 11 bases fit TRBD1. Germline V gives CDR1 SGHTA, CDR2 FQGTGA. This CDR3 comprises 17 residues. CDR3 loop: CANSSLIPGQGGTEQFF. The CDR3 nucleotides are TGTGCCAACAGCTCACTTATCCCGGGACAGGGGGGCACTGAGCAGTTCTTC.

This sequence joins TRBV28 and TRBJ1-2; D gene ambiguous. The CDR3 covers 13 residues. Germline V gene data show CDR1 as MDHEN and CDR2 as SYDVKM. V lost 7 bases to trimming and J lost 2 bases, with 11 bases between them. This CDR3 is CASMGGLNYGYTF. For the CDR3, the DNA is TGTGCCAGCATGGGAGGATTAAACTATGGCTACACCTTC.

This clone came up once. The chain combines TRBV6-5 with TRBJ2-7; 12 positions match TRBD2. Germline V gives CDR1 MNHEY, CDR2 SVGAGI. CDR3 size: 15 residues. Trimming removed 5 bases from V and 2 bases from J; junction bases left unmatched: 4. The CDR3 loop is CASSMLAGGPYEQYF. The CDR3, as DNA: TGTGCCAGCAGTATGCTAGCGGGAGGGCCCTACGAGCAGTACTTC.

The V call is TRBV6-1, the J call TRBJ2-1; 8 bases line up with TRBD1. V lost 4 bases to trimming and J lost 1 base; unmatched junction nucleotides: 9. The V gene's germline CDR1 is MNHNS and CDR2 SASEGT. This CDR3 contains 17 residues. The DNA of the CDR3 is TGTGCCAGCAGTGGCCGACAGGGGAGGTTTTCCTACAATGAGCAGTTCTTC. Encoded protein: CASSGRQGRFSYNEQFF.

This chain links TRBV6-4 with TRBJ2-2; D is possibly TRBD2 (5 bases). The V and J ends lost 5 bases and 4 bases respectively, with 5 bases between them. The CDR3 is 12 residues long. CDR1 MRHNA and CDR2 SNTAGT come from the germline V gene. In nucleotides, the CDR3 is TGTGCCAGCAGTCGGGGCACCGGGGAGCTGTTTTTT. This encodes CASSRGTGELFF.

The CDR3 loop is CSASTYNEQFF. The CDR3 nucleotides read TGCAGTGCTAGTACCTACAATGAGCAGTTCTTC. The V call is TRBV20-1, the J call TRBJ2-1; D uncertain. V gave up 3 bases and J gave up 2 bases, with 2 bases separating them. Germline-derived CDR1 and CDR2 are DFQATT and SNEGSKA (reference sequence). This CDR3 has 11 residues.

The chain couples TRBV2 to TRBJ1-2; D gene ambiguous. From germline, CDR1 is SNHLY and CDR2 FYNNEI. This CDR3 has 13 amino acids. Trimming pared 0 bases from V and 7 bases from J, leaving 9 bases between. CDR3 nucleotides: TGTGCCAGCAGTGAAGCGGCGGACTTTGGCTACACCTTC. This gives the protein CASSEAADFGYTF.

The gene calls are TRBV29-1 and TRBJ1-1; the match to TRBD1 covers 7 bases. The CDR3 has 14 amino acids. In germline, CDR1 is SQVTM, CDR2 ANQGSEA. Trimming removed 3 bases from V and 1 base from J; junction bases left unmatched: 5. The CDR3, as DNA: TGCAGCGTTGAGAGGGGGCTCACGAACACTGAAGCTTTCTTT. It specifies CSVERGLTNTEAFF.